This entry describes one TCR beta chain. What it binds is unknown. CDR1 and CDR2 (germline): MGHRA, YSYEKL. Deletions cut 1 base from V and 0 bases from J, with 7 bases between. The CDR3 has 14 amino acids. The assay was immunoSEQ multiplex PCR, and TCRdb's table has in-frame clones only and misses some. The data contain more than 100,000 clones, 93% of them seen just once; the ten biggest clones take up less than 1.5%. The data were taken from a study of graft-versus-host responses after intestinal transplantation. Study-level information: Multivisceral, liver-intestinal, or isolated intestinal transplants were received by the recipients.

Overall study results and limits: Some GvH clones were seen earlier in gut or blood, suggesting intestinal origin. Graft-versus-host to host-versus-graft clonal ratios in allografts were high in patients with graft-donor T cell macrochimerism. Early post-transplant HvG declines tracked with peak circulating GvH clone levels.

The sequencing used unstimulated CD8+ T cells sorted from spleen or lymph node cells, collected before intestinal transplant. V usage is TRBV4-1 and J usage is TRBJ2-7; the D is unclear. The sequence was obtained from a human donor who received an intestinal transplant. CDR3 DNA sequence: TGCGCCAGCAGCCAAGTATATAGCTCCTACGAGCAGTACTTC. Translated, it gives CASSQVYSSYEQYF.